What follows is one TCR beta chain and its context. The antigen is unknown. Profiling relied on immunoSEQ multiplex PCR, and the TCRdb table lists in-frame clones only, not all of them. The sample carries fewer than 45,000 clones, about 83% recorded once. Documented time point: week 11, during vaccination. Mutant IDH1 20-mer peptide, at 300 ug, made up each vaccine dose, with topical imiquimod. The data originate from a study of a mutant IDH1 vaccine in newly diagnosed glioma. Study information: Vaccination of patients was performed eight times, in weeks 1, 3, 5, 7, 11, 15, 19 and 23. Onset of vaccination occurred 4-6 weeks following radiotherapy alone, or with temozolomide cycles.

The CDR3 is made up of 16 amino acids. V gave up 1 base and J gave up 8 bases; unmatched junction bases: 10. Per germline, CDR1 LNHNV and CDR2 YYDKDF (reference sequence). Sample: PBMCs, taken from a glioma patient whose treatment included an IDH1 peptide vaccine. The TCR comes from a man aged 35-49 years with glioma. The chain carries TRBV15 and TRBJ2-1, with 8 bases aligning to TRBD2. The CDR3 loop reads CATSRGLRGASHEQFF. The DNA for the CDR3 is TGTGCCACCAGCAGAGGGTTGCGGGGGGCGTCTCATGAGCAGTTCTTC. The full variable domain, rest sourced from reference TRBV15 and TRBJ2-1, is DAMVIQNPRYQVTQFGKPVTLSCSQTLNHNVMYWYQQKSSQAPKLLFHYYDKDFNNEADTPDNFQSRRPNTSFCFLDIRSPGLGDTAMYLCATSRGLRGASHEQFFGPGTRLTVL.